The 3 T cell receptor beta chains in this list originate from one sample, sequenced in a study of shared clonotypes between healthy human individuals. Libraries were prepared by immunoSEQ multiplex PCR; TCRdb keeps only in-frame clonotypes and omits some of them. The sample has roughly 2 million clones, 95% seen once; the top ten hold approximately 0.13%. The sequencing sample was made of naive CD4+ T cells sorted from blood. Subset reported: CD45RA+ positively selected. These receptors were taken from a man aged 18 to 30 in good health.

The genes are TRBV5-4 and TRBJ2-5; D gene ambiguous. This CDR3 comprises 15 residues. Germline CDR1 reads SGHNT; CDR2 reads YYREEE (reference sequence). V was shortened by 1 base and J by 2 bases, with 12 bases between the two germline ends. CDR3 DNA sequence: TGTGCCAGCAGCTTGATGTTCGGAGCTCAAGAGACCCAGTACTTC. Protein product: CASSLMFGAQETQYF.

The chain is built from TRBV7-2 and TRBJ1-1; no firm D call. The V end was cut by 5 bases, the J end by 4 bases, with 20 bases between. Germline values: CDR1 SGHTA, CDR2 FQGNSA. CDR3 length: 16 amino acids. The CDR3 DNA sequence: TGTGCCAGCAGCACAATCCTTGCACCTCGCCCCACTGAAGCTTTCTTT. This sequence encodes CASSTILAPRPTEAFF.

In DNA form, the CDR3 reads TGTGCCAGCAGCTTAGATGGGACAGAGAATGAAAAACTGTTTTTT. Translation gives CASSLDGTENEKLFF. The chain has TRBV7-8 and TRBJ1-4; 7 bases are a match to TRBD1. V dropped 1 base and J dropped 5; count of bases not matched to a gene: 4. Germline-derived CDR1 and CDR2 are SGHVS and FQNEAQ. The CDR3 spans 15 residues.